Sequencing of this T cell receptor beta chain was carried out in a study of T cells in Graves' hyperthyroidism and ophthalmopathy. The CDR3 runs to 16 residues. Germline CDR1 is SQVTM and CDR2 is ANQGSEA. The trim removed 0 bases at V and 0 bases at J, leaving 6 bases unmatched. This clonotype was observed a handful of times. Amplified regions were TCR beta CDR3 sequences from RNA transcripts. The HTBI primer set was used in a first-round RT-PCR of the TCR CDR3. TCRdb analysed the multiplex PCR reads with MiXCR anew, one entry per CDR3 protein. The table records roughly 260,000 distinct CDR3 sequences, more than 14% of them present only once. Sample collection date corresponds to first hyperthyroidism diagnosis, prior to any ophthalmopathy symptoms.

J is TRBJ2-3 and V is TRBV29-1, with 7 bases that match TRBD1. Sequencing used blood. The TCR was taken from a woman in her thirties or forties with Graves' hyperthyroidism that later progressed to Graves' ophthalmopathy. The CDR3 DNA sequence: TGCAGCGTTGAAGATTGGACAGGACCTAGCACAGATACGCAGTATTTT. It encodes CSVEDWTGPSTDTQYF.